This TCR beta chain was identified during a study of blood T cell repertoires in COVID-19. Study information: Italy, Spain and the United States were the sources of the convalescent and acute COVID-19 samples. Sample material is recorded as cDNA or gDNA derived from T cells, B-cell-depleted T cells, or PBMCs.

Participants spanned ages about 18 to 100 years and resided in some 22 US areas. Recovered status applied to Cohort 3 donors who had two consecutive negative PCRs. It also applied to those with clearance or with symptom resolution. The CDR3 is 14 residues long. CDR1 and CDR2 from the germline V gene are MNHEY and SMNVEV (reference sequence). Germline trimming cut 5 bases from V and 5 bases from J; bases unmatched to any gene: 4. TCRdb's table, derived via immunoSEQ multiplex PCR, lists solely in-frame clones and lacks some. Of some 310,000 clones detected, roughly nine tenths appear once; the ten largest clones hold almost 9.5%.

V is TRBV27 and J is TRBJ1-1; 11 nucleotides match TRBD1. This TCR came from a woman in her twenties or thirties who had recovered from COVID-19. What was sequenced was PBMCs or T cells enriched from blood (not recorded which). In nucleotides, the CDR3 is TGTGCCAGCAGTCGGGACAGGGGGTGGACTGAAGCTTTCTTT. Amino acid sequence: CASSRDRGWTEAFF.